One sample yielded the 13 T cell receptor beta chains listed below, sequenced in a study of vaccination and CD4 T cells after COVID-19 (dated by TCRdb to between 2022 and 2023). This sample's time point label indicates: late sampling 161 to 241 days after vaccination in a few convalescent patients. This specimen's treatment or condition label, per the study, means: roughly nine-day PBMC culture with coronavirus spike peptide pools or control peptides (ViraFEST assay). Library creation used PCR. Instrument on record: Illumina iSeq 100. DNA from cultured CD4+ T cells underwent TCR sequencing with the Oncomine TCR Beta short-read assay at the Johns Hopkins FTIC core. TCRdb reran the public reads through fastp at Q25 and MiXCR, keeping productive beta chains. For every CDR3 protein sequence, its rows merge into one entry that carries the most common genes and DNA. The sample table contains nearly 25,000 distinct CDR3 sequences; only one count was recorded for 30% of them. Of the sample, 2.5% to 3.5% is held by the ten largest clones.

These TCRs' antigens remain unknown. The sample here was CD4+ T cells from blood, cultured in vitro, taken about 7 months after SARS-CoV-2 vaccination. Source of these receptors: a human donor who had recovered from COVID-19.

The rearrangement joins TRBV6-1 to TRBJ2-3, with D possibly being TRBD1 (5 bases). The germline CDR1 and CDR2 sequences are MNHNS and SASEGT. The CDR3 contains 14 residues. V was trimmed by 6 bases and J by 1 base, leaving 11 bases between them. The CDR3 is CASRPLGGTDTQYF. CDR3 DNA: TGTGCCAGCAGGCCCCTAGGGGGCACAGATACGCAGTATTTT.

This clonotype occurred a few times. V gene TRBV20-1 combines with J gene TRBJ1-1; D unresolved. The germline V gene encodes CDR1 DFQATT and CDR2 SNEGSKA (reference sequence). The CDR3 has 10 residues. Deletions cut 2 bases from V and 3 bases from J, with 1 base between. CDR3 loop: CSARHTEAFF. The CDR3 nucleotides read TGCAGTGCTAGACACACTGAAGCTTTCTTT.

V gene TRBV4-1 combines with J gene TRBJ2-6, with D possibly matching TRBD1 (6 bases). Germline-derived CDR1 and CDR2 are MGHRA and YSYEKL. V was cut by 2 bases and J by 2 bases, with 16 bases left in between. This CDR3 spans 18 amino acids. The CDR3 DNA is TGCGCCAGCAGCCAACCAGGGACACCCGCAACTGGGGCCAACGTCCTGACTTTC. It codes for CASSQPGTPATGANVLTF.

The J gene is TRBJ1-5, the V gene TRBV5-4; the match to TRBD1 covers 7 bases. The length of the CDR3 is 14 residues. Per the germline V gene, CDR1 is SGHNT and CDR2 is YYREEE (reference sequence). The V and J ends lost 6 bases and 1 base, in that order; junction bases with no gene match: 4. CDR3 sequence: CASTLQGSNQPQHF. CDR3 sequence (DNA): TGTGCCAGCACCTTACAGGGGAGCAATCAGCCCCAGCATTTT.

V and J are TRBV7-2 and TRBJ2-1, with 12 positions matching TRBD2. The junction had 10 bases not matched to a gene; V was cut back by 9 bases and J by 7 bases. This CDR3 is 15 amino acids long. Per the germline V gene, CDR1 is SGHTA and CDR2 is FQGNSA. This CDR3 is CASSRGTSGHNEQFF. The DNA of the CDR3 is TGTGCCAGTAGTAGGGGGACTAGCGGGCATAATGAGCAGTTCTTC.

This clonotype was picked up a small number of times. This sequence joins TRBV27 and TRBJ2-7; D might be TRBD2 (5 bases). Trimming removed 8 bases at V and 4 bases at J, with 18 bases between. The CDR3 has 14 amino acids. Germline V gene sequence: CDR1 MNHEY, CDR2 SMNVEV (reference sequence). The CDR3 here is CASQRVGSFYEQYF. CDR3 sequence (DNA): TGTGCCAGCCAGAGGGTGGGGAGTTTTTACGAGCAGTACTTC.

This clonotype was detected a few times. CDR3 loop: CASSDSYVAGEQFF. Here the CDR3 DNA reads TGTGCCAGCAGTGACTCGTACGTAGCGGGAGAGCAGTTCTTC. The chain carries TRBV6-4 and TRBJ2-1; 8 positions match TRBD2. Trimming removed 0 bases from V and 10 bases from J; junction bases left unmatched: 5. This CDR3 has 14 amino acids. Germline CDR1 is MRHNA and CDR2 is SNTAGT.

The V call is TRBV27, the J call TRBJ1-1; unclear D gene. The germline CDR1 and CDR2 sequences are MNHEY and SMNVEV (reference sequence). This CDR3 is 13 amino acids long. Trimming removed 4 bases from V and 0 bases from J, with 6 bases in between. CDR3 in amino acids: CASSYQVNTEAFF. CDR3 nucleotide sequence: TGTGCCAGCAGTTATCAGGTGAACACTGAAGCTTTCTTT.

The chain combines TRBV28 with TRBJ2-5; D assignment may be TRBD1 or TRBD2 (5 bases each). From germline, CDR1 is MDHEN and CDR2 SYDVKM. The CDR3 is 15 residues long. V lost 4 bases and J lost 4, with 16 bases in between. The CDR3 region has the DNA TGTGCCAGCAGTTGGACCAGGGAGTCCAGAGAGACCCAGTACTTC. It encodes CASSWTRESRETQYF. Full variable domain (missing parts from reference TRBV28 and TRBJ2-5): DVKVTQSSRYLVKRTGEKVFLECVQDMDHENMFWYRQDPGLGLRLIYFSYDVKMKEKGDIPEGYSVSREKKERFSLILESASTNQTSMYLCASSWTRESRETQYFGPGTRLLVL.

The chain is built from TRBV5-6 and TRBJ1-6, with D unresolved. The ends were cut back, 4 bases at V and 9 bases at J, with 17 bases in the middle. Germline CDR1 is SGHDT and CDR2 is YYEEEE. The CDR3 runs to 15 residues. The CDR3 region is CASSDLGKTGSPLHF. The DNA for the CDR3 is TGTGCCAGCAGCGACCTTGGGAAAACGGGTTCACCCCTCCACTTT. The complete variable domain, with remaining parts taken from reference TRBV5-6 and TRBJ1-6, reads DAGVTQSPTHLIKTRGQQVTLRCSPKSGHDTVSWYQQALGQGPQFIFQYYEEEERQRGNFPDRFSGHQFPNYSSELNVNALLLGDSALYLCASSDLGKTGSPLHFGNGTRLTVT.

There are a few counts of this clonotype. J is TRBJ1-2 and V is TRBV6-1; 12 nucleotides align to TRBD1. CDR1 and CDR2 from the germline V gene are MNHNS and SASEGT. This CDR3 is 14 amino acids long. J gave up 8 bases and V 5 bases, and 6 bases lay outside the gene matches. CDR3 amino acids: CASSHRDRGLGYTF. In DNA, the CDR3 is TGTGCCAGCAGTCACCGGGACAGGGGGCTCGGCTACACCTTC.

The rearrangement links TRBV5-4 to TRBJ1-6; a weak D match, TRBD1 (6 bases). Germline V gene lookup returns CDR1 SGHNT and CDR2 YYREEE (reference sequence). The CDR3 runs to 16 residues. Trimming left V 1 base short and J 5 bases short, with 13 bases between. The CDR3 here is CASSLTGWDHNSPLHF. In nucleotides, the CDR3 is TGTGCCAGCAGCTTGACAGGGTGGGACCATAATTCACCCCTCCACTTT.

This clonotype was counted a few times. J is TRBJ2-7 and V is TRBV6-1, with a possible D match to TRBD1 (5 bases). This CDR3 comprises 13 residues. Germline V gives CDR1 MNHNS, CDR2 SASEGT. Trimming shortened V by 7 bases and J by 2 bases, and 12 bases separated the two germline ends. The CDR3 region is CASTPGRTYEQYF. The CDR3, as DNA: TGTGCCAGCACCCCAGGGCGAACCTACGAGCAGTACTTC.